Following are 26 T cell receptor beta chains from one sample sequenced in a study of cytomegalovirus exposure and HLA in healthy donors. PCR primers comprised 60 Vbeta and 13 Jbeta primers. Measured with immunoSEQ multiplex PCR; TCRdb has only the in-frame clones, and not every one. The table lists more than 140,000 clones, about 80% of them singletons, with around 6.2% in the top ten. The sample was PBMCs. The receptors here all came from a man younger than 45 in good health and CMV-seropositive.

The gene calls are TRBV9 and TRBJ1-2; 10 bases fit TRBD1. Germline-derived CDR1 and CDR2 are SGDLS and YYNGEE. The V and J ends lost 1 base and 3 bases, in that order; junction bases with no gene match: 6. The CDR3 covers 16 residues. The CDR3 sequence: CASSVTRDRGDYGYTF. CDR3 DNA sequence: TGTGCCAGCAGCGTAACCCGGGACAGGGGAGACTATGGCTACACCTTC. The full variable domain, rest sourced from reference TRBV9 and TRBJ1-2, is DSGVTQTPKHLITATGQRVTLRCSPRSGDLSVYWYQQSLDQGLQFLIQYYNGEERAKGNILERFSAQQFPDLHSELNLSSLELGDSALYFCASSVTRDRGDYGYTFGSGTRLTVV.

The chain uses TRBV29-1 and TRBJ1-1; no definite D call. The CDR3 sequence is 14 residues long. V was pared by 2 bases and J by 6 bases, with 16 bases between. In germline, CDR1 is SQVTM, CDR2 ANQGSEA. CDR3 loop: CSVETPVMGAEAFF. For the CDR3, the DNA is TGCAGCGTTGAAACTCCGGTTATGGGCGCTGAAGCTTTCTTT. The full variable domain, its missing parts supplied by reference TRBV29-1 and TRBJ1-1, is SAVISQKPSRDICQRGTSLTIQCQVDSQVTMMFWYRQQPGQSLTLIATANQGSEATYESGFVIDKFPISRPNLTFSTLTVSNMSPEDSSIYLCSVETPVMGAEAFFGQGTRLTVV.

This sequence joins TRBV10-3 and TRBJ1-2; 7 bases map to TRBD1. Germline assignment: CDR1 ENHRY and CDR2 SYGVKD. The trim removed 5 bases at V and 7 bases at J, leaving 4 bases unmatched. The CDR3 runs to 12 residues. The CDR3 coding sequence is TGTGCCATCAGTCCAGGGGGTGGTGGCTACACCTTC. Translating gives CAISPGGGGYTF.

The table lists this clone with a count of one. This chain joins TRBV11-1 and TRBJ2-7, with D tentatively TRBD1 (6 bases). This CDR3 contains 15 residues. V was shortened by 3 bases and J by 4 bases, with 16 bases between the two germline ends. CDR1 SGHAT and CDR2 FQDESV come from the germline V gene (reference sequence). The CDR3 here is CASSLRDTSNYEQYF. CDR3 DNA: TGTGCCAGCAGCTTGAGGGACACGTCGAATTACGAGCAGTACTTC.

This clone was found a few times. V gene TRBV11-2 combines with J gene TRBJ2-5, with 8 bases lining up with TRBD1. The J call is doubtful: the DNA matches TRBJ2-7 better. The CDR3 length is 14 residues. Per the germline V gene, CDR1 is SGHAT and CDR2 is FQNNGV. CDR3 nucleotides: TGTGCCAGCACCCACGGACAGGGCTCCTACGAGCAGTACTTC. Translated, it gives CASTHGQGSYEQYF.

CDR3 loop: CASSATTGLYEQYF. CDR3 bases: TGTGCCAGCAGTGCAACTACGGGACTTTACGAGCAGTACTTC. V usage is TRBV2 and J usage is TRBJ2-7; weak D call: TRBD2 (6 bases). Germline V lookup: CDR1 SNHLY, CDR2 FYNNEI. CDR3 length: 14 amino acids. Trimming shortened V by 4 bases and J by 4 bases, and 14 bases separated the two germline ends.

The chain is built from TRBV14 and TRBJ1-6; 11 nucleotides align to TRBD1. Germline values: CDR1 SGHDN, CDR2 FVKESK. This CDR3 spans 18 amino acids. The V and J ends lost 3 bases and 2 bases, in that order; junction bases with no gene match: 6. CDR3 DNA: TGTGCCAGCAGCCACGGACAGGGGGCGGTCGCCTATAATTCACCCCTCCACTTT. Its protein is CASSHGQGAVAYNSPLHF. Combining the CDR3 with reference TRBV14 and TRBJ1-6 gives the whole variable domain EAGVTQFPSHSVIEKGQTVTLRCDPISGHDNLYWYRRVMGKEIKFLLHFVKESKQDESGMPNNRFLAERTGGTYSTLKVQPAELEDSGVYFCASSHGQGAVAYNSPLHFGNGTRLTVT.

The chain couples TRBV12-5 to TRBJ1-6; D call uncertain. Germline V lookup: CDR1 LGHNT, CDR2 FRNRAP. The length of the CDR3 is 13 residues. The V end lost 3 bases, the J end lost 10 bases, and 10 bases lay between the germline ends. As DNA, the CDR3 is TGTGCTAGTGGTTTTGGGAGTGGGTCACCCCTCCACTTT. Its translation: CASGFGSGSPLHF.

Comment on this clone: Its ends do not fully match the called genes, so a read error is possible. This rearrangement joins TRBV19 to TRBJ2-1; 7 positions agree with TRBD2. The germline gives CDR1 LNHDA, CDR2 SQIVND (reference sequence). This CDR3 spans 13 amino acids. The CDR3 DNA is TGTGCCAGTACCTCAACGGAGGGGAGGGAGCTGTTCTTC. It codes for CASTSTEGRELFF.

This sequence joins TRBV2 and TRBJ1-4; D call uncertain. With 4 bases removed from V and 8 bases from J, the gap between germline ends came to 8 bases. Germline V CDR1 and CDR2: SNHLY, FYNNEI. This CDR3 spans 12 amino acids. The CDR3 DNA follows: TGTGCCAGCAGTGGCTTTGGCGAAAAACTGTTTTTT. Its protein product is CASSGFGEKLFF.

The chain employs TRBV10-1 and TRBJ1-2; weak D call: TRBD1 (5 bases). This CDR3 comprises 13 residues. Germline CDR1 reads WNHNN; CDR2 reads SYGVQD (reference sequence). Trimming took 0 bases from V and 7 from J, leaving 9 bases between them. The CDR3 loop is CASSESSGLGYTF. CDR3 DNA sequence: TGCGCCAGCAGTGAGTCATCAGGGCTTGGCTACACCTTC.

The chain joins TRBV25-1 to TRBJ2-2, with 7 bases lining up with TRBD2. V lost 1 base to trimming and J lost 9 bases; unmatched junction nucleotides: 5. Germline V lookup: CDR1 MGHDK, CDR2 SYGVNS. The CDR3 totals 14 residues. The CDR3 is CASSEWDYPRELFF. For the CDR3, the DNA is TGTGCCAGCAGTGAATGGGACTACCCCCGGGAGCTGTTTTTT.

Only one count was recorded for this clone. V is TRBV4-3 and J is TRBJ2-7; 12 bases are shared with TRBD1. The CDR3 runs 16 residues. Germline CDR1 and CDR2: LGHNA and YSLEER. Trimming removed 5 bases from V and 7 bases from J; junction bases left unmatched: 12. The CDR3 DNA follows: TGCGCCAGCAGCTCCCTACCGGGACAGGGGGCGGATGAGCAGTACTTC. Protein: CASSSLPGQGADEQYF.

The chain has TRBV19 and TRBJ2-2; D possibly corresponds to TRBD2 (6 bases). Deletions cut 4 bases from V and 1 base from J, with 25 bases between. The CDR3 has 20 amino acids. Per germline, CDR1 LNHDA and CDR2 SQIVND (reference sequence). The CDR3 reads CASSNPPLGGWGVNTGELFF. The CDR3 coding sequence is TGTGCCAGTAGTAACCCCCCGCTTGGGGGGTGGGGGGTGAACACCGGGGAGCTGTTTTTT. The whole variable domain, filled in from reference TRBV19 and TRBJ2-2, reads DGGITQSPKYLFRKEGQNVTLSCEQNLNHDAMYWYRQDPGQGLRLIYYSQIVNDFQKGDIAEGYSVSREKKESFPLTVTSAQKNPTAFYLCASSNPPLGGWGVNTGELFFGEGSRLTVL.

The CDR3 nucleotides are TGTGCCACCTCGCCCGCGGGATACACCGGGGAGCTGTTTTTT. It translates to CATSPAGYTGELFF. The rearrangement joins TRBV6-5 to TRBJ2-2; tentative D call: TRBD2 (6 bases). The V gene lost 10 bases and the J gene lost 3 bases, with 15 bases spanning the gap. The CDR3 covers 14 residues. Germline V gene lookup returns CDR1 MNHEY and CDR2 SVGAGI.

DNA for the CDR3: TGCGCCAGCAGCACGGACACCCAAGGGAACTATGGCTACACCTTC. Protein product: CASSTDTQGNYGYTF. This chain connects TRBV5-1 to TRBJ1-2; TRBD1 might be the D (5 bases). V was pared by 4 bases and J by 2 bases, with 15 bases between. CDR1 SGHRS and CDR2 YFSETQ come from the germline V gene. There are 15 residues in the CDR3.

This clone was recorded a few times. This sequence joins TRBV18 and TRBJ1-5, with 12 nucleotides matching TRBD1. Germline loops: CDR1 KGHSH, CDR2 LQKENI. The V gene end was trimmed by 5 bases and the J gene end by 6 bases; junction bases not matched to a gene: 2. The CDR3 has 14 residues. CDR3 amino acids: CASSAGQGAQPQHF. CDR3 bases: TGTGCCAGCTCAGCGGGACAGGGGGCTCAGCCCCAGCATTTT.

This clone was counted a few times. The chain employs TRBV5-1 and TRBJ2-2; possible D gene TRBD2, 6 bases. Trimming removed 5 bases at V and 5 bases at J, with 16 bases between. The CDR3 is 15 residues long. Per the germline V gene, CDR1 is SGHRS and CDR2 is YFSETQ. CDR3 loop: CASSARERGTGELFF. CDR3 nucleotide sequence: TGCGCCAGCAGTGCCCGGGAGAGGGGAACCGGGGAGCTGTTTTTT.

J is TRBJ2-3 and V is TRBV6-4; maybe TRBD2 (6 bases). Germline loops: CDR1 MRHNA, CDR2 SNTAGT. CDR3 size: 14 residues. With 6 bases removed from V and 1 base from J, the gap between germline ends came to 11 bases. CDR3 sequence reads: CASSSGGGTDTQYF. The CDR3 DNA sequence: TGTGCCAGCAGCTCTGGCGGGGGCACAGATACGCAGTATTTT.

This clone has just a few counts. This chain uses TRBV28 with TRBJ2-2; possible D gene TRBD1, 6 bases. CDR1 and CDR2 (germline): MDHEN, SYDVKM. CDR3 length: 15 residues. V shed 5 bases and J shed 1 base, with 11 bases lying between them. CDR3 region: CASSVQGLNTGELFF. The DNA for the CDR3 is TGTGCCAGCAGTGTACAGGGATTGAACACCGGGGAGCTGTTTTTT. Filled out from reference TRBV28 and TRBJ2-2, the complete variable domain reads DVKVTQSSRYLVKRTGEKVFLECVQDMDHENMFWYRQDPGLGLRLIYFSYDVKMKEKGDIPEGYSVSREKKERFSLILESASTNQTSMYLCASSVQGLNTGELFFGEGSRLTVL.

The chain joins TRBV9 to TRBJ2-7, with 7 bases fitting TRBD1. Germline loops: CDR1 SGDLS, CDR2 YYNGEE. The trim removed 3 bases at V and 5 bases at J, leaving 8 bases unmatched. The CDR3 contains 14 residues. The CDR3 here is CASSDHTGADEQYF. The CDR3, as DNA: TGTGCCAGCAGCGACCACACAGGGGCCGACGAGCAGTACTTC.

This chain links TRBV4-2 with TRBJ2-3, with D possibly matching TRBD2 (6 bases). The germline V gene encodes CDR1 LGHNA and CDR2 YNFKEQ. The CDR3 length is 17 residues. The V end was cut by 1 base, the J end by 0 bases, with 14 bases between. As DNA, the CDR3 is TGTGCCAGCAGCCAAGTACAGGCGGGATCTAGCACAGATACGCAGTATTTT. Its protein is CASSQVQAGSSTDTQYF.

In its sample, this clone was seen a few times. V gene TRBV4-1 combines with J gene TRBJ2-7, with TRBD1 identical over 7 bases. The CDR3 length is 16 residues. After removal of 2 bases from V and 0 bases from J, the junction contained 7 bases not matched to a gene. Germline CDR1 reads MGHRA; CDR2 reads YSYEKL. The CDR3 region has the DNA TGCGCCAGCAGCCAAAGAGAGAGGGACAGCTCCTACGAGCAGTACTTC. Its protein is CASSQRERDSSYEQYF.

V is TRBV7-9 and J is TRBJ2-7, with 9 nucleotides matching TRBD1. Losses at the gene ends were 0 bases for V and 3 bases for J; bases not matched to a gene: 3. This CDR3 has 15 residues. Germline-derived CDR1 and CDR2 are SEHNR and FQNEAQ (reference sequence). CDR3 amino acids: CASSLAGQGLYEQYF. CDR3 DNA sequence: TGTGCCAGCAGCTTAGCGGGACAGGGACTCTACGAGCAGTACTTC.

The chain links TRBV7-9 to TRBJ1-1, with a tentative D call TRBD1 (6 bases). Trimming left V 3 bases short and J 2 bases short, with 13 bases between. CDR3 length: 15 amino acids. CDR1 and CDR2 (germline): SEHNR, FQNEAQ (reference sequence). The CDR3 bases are TGTGCCAGCAGCTTGGGGGACATTAGTAACACTGAAGCTTTCTTT. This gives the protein CASSLGDISNTEAFF.

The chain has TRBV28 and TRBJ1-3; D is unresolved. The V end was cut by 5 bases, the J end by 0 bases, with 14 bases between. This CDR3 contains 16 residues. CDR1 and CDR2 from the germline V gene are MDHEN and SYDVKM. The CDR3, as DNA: TGTGCCAGCAGTCCCCCGCGGCAGACCTCTGGAAACACCATATATTTT. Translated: CASSPPRQTSGNTIYF.